Here is one T cell receptor beta chain with its context. Its target is not known. The data were taken from a study of radiotherapy plus CTLA-4 blockade in lung cancer. Whole-study findings and limits: TCR clones of tumor origin grew in blood after radiotherapy plus ipilimumab.

Method: immunoSEQ multiplex PCR; TCRdb's copy keeps in-frame clones and lacks some. This table has about 120,000 clones, around 75% appearing once. Germline V CDR1 and CDR2: SNHLY, FYNNEI. The V gene end was trimmed by 7 bases and the J gene end by 8 bases; junction bases not matched to a gene: 10. This CDR3 has 15 residues. V usage is TRBV2 and J usage is TRBJ2-7, with TRBD2 matching 14 bases. The sequence came from a human donor with non-small cell lung cancer who had a partial response to radiotherapy plus ipilimumab. The sample was peripheral blood, taken from a patient treated with radiotherapy plus ipilimumab. The CDR3 loop is CASIKSGLAGEQQYF. CDR3 sequence (DNA): TGTGCCAGCATTAAATCGGGACTAGCGGGAGAACAGCAGTACTTC.